This T cell receptor beta chain was retrieved from a study of shared clonotypes between healthy human individuals. Assay runs were performed at deep level. The data were produced by immunoSEQ multiplex PCR, yet TCRdb's version contains in-frame clones alone and is incomplete. This sample yields about 2.2 million clones, of which just over 90% are seen a single time; 1.5% to 2% belongs to the top ten. The V gene end was trimmed by 10 bases and the J gene end by 5 bases; junction bases not matched to a gene: 9. Germline-derived CDR1 and CDR2 are MDHEN and SYDVKM. There are 13 residues in the CDR3. It was CD45RO-negative cells, positively selected for CCR7, that made up naive CD8 cells, with terminally differentiated effector memory CD45RA+ cells excluded. All participating donors were Caucasian adults from Nashville, Tennessee.

The V call is TRBV28, the J call TRBJ2-3; 7 bases fit TRBD2. The source material was naive CD8+ T cells from PBMCs. The clonotype comes from a man younger than 35 in good health. Some clones in this sample may be carry-over from other donors' samples. CDR3 protein: CATGGMRRDTQYF. In DNA form, the CDR3 reads TGTGCCACCGGGGGGATGCGGAGAGATACGCAGTATTTT.